This TCR beta chain was identified in a study of early T cells in non-severe SARS-CoV-2 infection. General study findings and limits: Reliance on VDJdb matching favored anti-spike CD8 responses; private and CD4 specificities were missed.

Germline CDR1 reads SQVTM; CDR2 reads ANQGSEA. The CDR3 is 11 residues long. Trimming removed 3 bases at V and 4 bases at J, with 5 bases between. Individual cDNA molecules were tagged with unique molecular identifiers. TCRdb re-called the 5' RACE reads through MiXCR, storing one row per CDR3 protein. The table lists about 27,000 distinct CDR3 sequences, roughly 5.4% of them singletons. In this sample, this clonotype turned up many times. Its antigen is unidentified. The chain links TRBV29-1 to TRBJ2-3; D call uncertain. The specimen was whole blood. The TCR sequence derives from an adult who was a healthcare worker with PCR-confirmed SARS-CoV-2 infection or an uninfected control (not recorded which). CDR3 sequence reads: CSVDWPDTQYF. CDR3 in DNA: TGCAGCGTTGACTGGCCAGATACGCAGTATTTT.